These 3 T cell receptor beta chains were sequenced from one sample in a study of blood T cells in healthy people across ages. It was with a sample-barcoded 5' primer and a J-beta primer mix that a second PCR of roughly 6 to 12 cycles was run. One entry per CDR3 protein, called by TCRdb with MiXCR from the 5' RACE reads. The sample lists 2 million or so distinct CDR3 sequences; 49% were seen once. Sequencing input: blood. All receptors derive from a woman in her 40s in good health.

This clonotype has a handful of counts. The V gene is TRBV7-9, the J gene TRBJ2-3, with 8 bases fitting TRBD2. The junction had 6 bases not matched to a gene; V was cut back by 5 bases and J by 5 bases. CDR3 length: 14 amino acids. CDR1 and CDR2 (germline): SEHNR, FQNEAQ (reference sequence). The CDR3 loop reads CASSTGSGVDTQYF. As DNA, the CDR3 is TGTGCCAGCAGCACTGGTAGCGGGGTAGATACGCAGTATTTT.

V gene TRBV7-2 combines with J gene TRBJ2-3; D could derive from TRBD1 or TRBD2 (6 bases each). The CDR3 has 18 amino acids. The germline CDR1 and CDR2 sequences are SGHTA and FQGNSA. The V end was cut by 0 bases, the J end by 2 bases, with 18 bases between. CDR3 in amino acids: CASSLAFGAGHLTDTQYF. The CDR3 DNA follows: TGTGCCAGCAGCTTAGCGTTTGGGGCGGGACACCTCACAGATACGCAGTATTTT.

The chain carries TRBV9 and TRBJ2-1, with 7 positions matching TRBD1. There are 16 residues in the CDR3. The V gene's germline CDR1 is SGDLS and CDR2 YYNGEE. Trimming took 4 bases from V and 3 from J; bases not matched to a gene: 10. CDR3 nucleotide sequence: TGTGCCAGCAGCCCGGTGGGGACAGAGAACTACAATGAGCAGTTCTTC. Encoded protein: CASSPVGTENYNEQFF.